Listed below are T cell receptor beta chains from one sample, sequenced in a study of cytomegalovirus exposure and HLA in healthy donors. TCRdb's table, derived via immunoSEQ multiplex PCR, lists solely in-frame clones and lacks some. The sample yields over 95,000 clones, 77% seen once. Sequencing used PBMCs. These receptors all stem from a man aged 40-55 years in good health and CMV-seropositive. Each CDR3 is given with its conserved first and last residue. A D gene is named only where the DNA matches it firmly. Where a row states a size, it is once, few, many or the class of an expanded clone; other rows omit it.

V gene	clone size	CDR3 length	J gene	D gene	CDR3 DNA	CDR3 protein
TRBV7-2	-	14	TRBJ2-5	TRBD2	TGTGCCAGCAGCCAAGGGACTAGCCAAGAGACCCAGTACTTC	CASSQGTSQETQYF
TRBV11-2	-	13	TRBJ1-5	-	TGTGCCAGCAGCGACGACAGAGATCAGCCCCAGCATTTT	CASSDDRDQPQHF
TRBV25-1	-	16	TRBJ1-4	TRBD1	TGTGCCAGCAGTGCGGGACAGGGATCGACTAATGAAAAACTGTTTTTT	CASSAGQGSTNEKLFF
TRBV28	-	14	TRBJ2-5	TRBD1	TGTGCCAGCAGGCAGACAGGGCTGTCCGAGACCCAGTACTTC	CASRQTGLSETQYF
TRBV7-3	-	16	TRBJ2-5	TRBD2	TGTGCCAGCAGCTTAACGACTAGCGGGGGCCTCACGGCCCAGTACTTC	CASSLTTSGGLTAQYF
TRBV4-2	-	14	TRBJ1-3	-	TGTGCCAGCAGCCCGTCAGGGGCTGGAAACACCATATATTTT	CASSPSGAGNTIYF
TRBV5-1	-	17	TRBJ2-2	-	TGCGCCAGCAGCTTGGCCTTCACGGCGACGGGTACCGGGGAGCTGTTTTTT	CASSLAFTATGTGELFF
TRBV7-9	-	13	TRBJ2-5	-	TGTGCCAGCAGCGCTAGGGGGTTGGAGACCCGGTACTTC	CASSARGLETRYF
TRBV10-3	-	15	TRBJ2-2	-	TGTGCCACCGGGTTCCCGGACATCGGGACCGGGGAGCTGTTTTTT	CATGFPDIGTGELFF
TRBV10-2	-	13	TRBJ1-1	-	TGCGCCAGCAGGCCCGGGGGTTACACTGAAGCTTTCTTT	CASRPGGYTEAFF
TRBV18	-	14	TRBJ1-4	TRBD1	TGTGCCACCACCGGACAGGCAACTAATGAAAAACTGTTTTTT	CATTGQATNEKLFF
TRBV4-1	few	18	TRBJ1-2	-	TGCGCCAGCAGCCAAGTCGGGGGGGTGTGGGCTGGACCTACGGGCTACACCTTC	CASSQVGGVWAGPTGYTF
TRBV5-4	-	14	TRBJ1-2	-	TGTGCCAGCAGCTTGGGTGCAGGCTCGGAAGGCTACACCTTC	CASSLGAGSEGYTF
TRBV9	few	15	TRBJ2-6	-	TGTGCCAGCAGCACAGTGCCCTCTGGGGCCAACGGCCTGACTTTC	CASSTVPSGANGLTF
TRBV6-1	-	17	TRBJ1-1	TRBD1	TGTGCCAGCAGTGAAGGGGGGGGGACAGGGATGAACACTGAAGCTTTCTTT	CASSEGGGTGMNTEAFF
TRBV7-9	-	11	TRBJ2-7	-	TGTGCCAGCAGCTTAGAGTCCGAGCAGTACTTC	CASSLESEQYF
TRBV7-9	-	12	TRBJ1-1	-	TGTGCCAGCAGCTCCCCTACCCTCGGAGCTTTCTTT	CASSSPTLGAFF
TRBV2	-	11	TRBJ2-7	-	TGTGCCAGCAGTGTACAAAGCGAGCAGTACTTC	CASSVQSEQYF
TRBV6-1	-	14	TRBJ2-5	-	TGTGCCAGCAGTGAATTAACAGGGAAAGAGACCCAGTACTTC	CASSELTGKETQYF
TRBV20-1	once	10	TRBJ2-1	-	TGCAGTGCTGGGCGACGGGAGCAGTTCTTC	CSAGRREQFF
TRBV7-9	few	12	TRBJ1-2	-	TGTGCCAGCAGCCTCAGGGGATATGGCTACACCTTC	CASSLRGYGYTF
TRBV5-1	-	15	TRBJ1-4	-	TGCGCCAGGGCTTTGACACCATCAACTAATGAAAAACTGTTTTTT	CARALTPSTNEKLFF
TRBV28	-	17	TRBJ2-3	-	TGTGCCAGCAGTTTCGAGGGGGGGCCCTCTAGCACAGATACGCAGTATTTT	CASSFEGGPSSTDTQYF
TRBV6-5	-	13	TRBJ2-7	-	TGTGCCAGCAGGCAGGGGGGTTCCTACGAGCAGTACTTC	CASRQGGSYEQYF
TRBV15	few	17	TRBJ2-4	TRBD2	TGTGCCACCAGTAGTGGGGTCAGAGCGGGGGGCATATTCATTCAGTACTTC	CATSSGVRAGGIFIQYF
TRBV7-2	-	16	TRBJ2-7	TRBD1	TGTGCCAGCAGCTTAGAGGGACAGGGAACCTCCTACGAGCAGTACTTC	CASSLEGQGTSYEQYF
TRBV4-3	-	20	TRBJ1-5	TRBD1	TGCGCCAGCAGCCAAAGGAGCAGGGGGCGTTATGGCTCTCACAATCAGCCCCAGCATTTT	CASSQRSRGRYGSHNQPQHF
TRBV5-5	few	16	TRBJ2-2	-	TGTGCCAGCAGCTGGAGACAGAGAGTAACAACCGGGGAGCTGTTTTTT	CASSWRQRVTTGELFF
TRBV6-1	few	14	TRBJ2-3	-	TGTGCCAGCAGTGTCATTCAGGCCACAGATACGCAGTATTTT	CASSVIQATDTQYF
TRBV27	-	19	TRBJ2-2	TRBD1	TGTGCCAGCAGTTTTGAGGGGACAGGGGGCGCGTTTTCTACCGGGGAGCTGTTTTTT	CASSFEGTGGAFSTGELFF
TRBV7-9	-	16	TRBJ2-1	TRBD2	TGTGCCAGCAGCTTGATCTTACTAGCGGGGGGGAATGAGCAGTTCTTC	CASSLILLAGGNEQFF
TRBV2	-	15	TRBJ2-2	-	TGTGCCAGCACCGACCCGCGGGACCTCGCCGGGGAGCTGTTTTTT	CASTDPRDLAGELFF
TRBV11-2	-	18	TRBJ1-6	-	TGTGCCAGCAGCTTATCTCGATGGGGGGGCTCCTATAATTCACCCCTCCACTTT	CASSLSRWGGSYNSPLHF
TRBV28	-	13	TRBJ1-3	TRBD1	TGTGCCAGCCGAACAGGGGTGGCGGACACCATATATTTT	CASRTGVADTIYF
TRBV7-3	-	15	TRBJ2-5	-	TGTGCCAGCAGTCGAAGCGGCCAGGGGTGGGAGACCCAGTACTTC	CASSRSGQGWETQYF
TRBV7-9	-	13	TRBJ1-1	-	TGTTCCAGCAGCTTCGGGGGTTCCACTGAAGCTTTCTTT	CSSSFGGSTEAFF
TRBV7-2	-	14	TRBJ2-7	TRBD1	TGTGCCAGCAGCGCCGCGACAGGGTCCTACGAGCAGTACTTC	CASSAATGSYEQYF
TRBV11-2	-	13	TRBJ2-7	TRBD1	TGTGCCAGCAGCTTGGGACAGGGAAATGAGCAGTACTTC	CASSLGQGNEQYF
TRBV5-4	-	13	TRBJ2-3	-	TGTGCCAGCAGCTTCGCGGGGCGGGATACGCAGTATTTT	CASSFAGRDTQYF
TRBV6-5	-	13	TRBJ1-1	TRBD1	TGTGCCAGCAGAATCCGGACAGGACTTGAAGCTTTCTTT	CASRIRTGLEAFF
TRBV28	-	15	TRBJ1-6	TRBD1	TGTGCCAGCAGTTTAAGTACAGGGGGCAATTCACCCCTCCACTTT	CASSLSTGGNSPLHF
TRBV27	-	16	TRBJ1-5	-	TGTGCCAGCAGTTTAGGGTCAGGGAATAGCAATCAGCCCCAGCATTTT	CASSLGSGNSNQPQHF
TRBV5-1	-	14	TRBJ2-7	-	TGCGCCAGCAGGGGGCAGCCCACCTCCTACGAGCAGTACTTC	CASRGQPTSYEQYF
TRBV10-3	-	16	TRBJ2-3	-	TGTGCCATCAGTGAGGCGCGGGGGCGGAGCACAGATACGCAGTATTTT	CAISEARGRSTDTQYF
TRBV19	-	12	TRBJ1-1	-	TGTGCCAGTAGTCCGAGTGGGCCTGAAGCTTTCTTT	CASSPSGPEAFF